The rows below give T cell receptor beta chains drawn from one sample of a study of spatial heterogeneity in lung cancer. TCRdb reanalysed the 5' RACE reads using MiXCR and keeps one entry per CDR3 protein. Among roughly 5,000 distinct CDR3 sequences listed, roughly 8% were seen once. This specimen was lung tumor tissue, taken at surgery. These receptors originate from a female donor with early-stage non-small cell lung cancer. Both conserved end residues are part of each CDR3. D genes are given only for firm matches. Not every row has a clone size; where given, it reads once, few, many or a size class.

TRBV20-1	-	many	TRBJ2-7	CSARDLRGGGTYEQYF	TGCAGTGCTAGAGACTTAAGGGGCGGTGGGACCTACGAGCAGTACTTC
TRBV9	TRBD2	many	TRBJ2-7	CASSLASGLYEQYF	TGTGCCAGCAGCTTGGCTAGCGGTTTATACGAGCAGTACTTC
TRBV10-3	TRBD2	-	TRBJ2-7	CAISESSSGRSYEQYF	TGTGCCATCAGTGAGTCGAGTAGCGGGAGGTCCTACGAGCAGTACTTC
TRBV3-1	TRBD2	large	TRBJ2-7	CASSLNSGTEQYF	TGTGCCAGCAGCCTTAATAGCGGGACCGAGCAGTACTTC
TRBV7-2	TRBD1	medium-sized	TRBJ2-5	CASSPGTGVSETQYF	TGTGCCAGCAGCCCCGGGACAGGGGTGTCAGAGACCCAGTACTTC
TRBV29-1	-	-	TRBJ1-1	CSVADRMNTEAFF	TGCAGCGTTGCCGACAGGATGAACACTGAAGCTTTCTTT
TRBV5-1	-	few	TRBJ2-7	CASSDPEPEQYF	TGCGCCAGCAGCGACCCTGAGCCAGAGCAGTACTTC
TRBV10-2	TRBD2	-	TRBJ2-5	CASSEGLAGERGWETQYF	TGCGCCAGCAGTGAGGGACTAGCGGGAGAGAGGGGATGGGAGACCCAGTACTTC
TRBV7-9	-	many	TRBJ1-1	CASSWGGENTEAFF	TGTGCCAGCAGCTGGGGCGGGGAAAACACTGAAGCTTTCTTT
TRBV20-1	TRBD2	-	TRBJ2-5	CSAQGASGIGETQYF	TGCAGTGCCCAAGGCGCTAGCGGCATTGGGGAGACCCAGTACTTC
TRBV7-9	-	-	TRBJ2-1	CASSLSGEQFF	TGTGCCAGCAGCTTGAGCGGTGAGCAGTTCTTC
TRBV5-1	TRBD1	medium-sized	TRBJ2-7	CASSPDRGRYEQYF	TGCGCCAGCAGCCCGGACAGGGGGCGATACGAGCAGTACTTC
TRBV20-1	-	medium-sized	TRBJ2-3	CSAESTDTQYF	TGCAGTGCTGAATCGACAGATACGCAGTATTTT
TRBV7-3	TRBD1	few	TRBJ1-5	CASSSTGQCNQPQHF	TGTGCCAGCAGCTCTACGGGACAGTGCAATCAGCCCCAGCATTTT
TRBV10-3	-	few	TRBJ1-2	CAIRGQGGRWDGYTF	TGTGCCATCAGAGGGCAGGGCGGACGGTGGGATGGCTACACCTTC
TRBV20-1	-	medium-sized	TRBJ1-3	CSAAGSGNTIYF	TGCAGTGCTGCAGGGTCTGGAAACACCATATATTTT
TRBV7-8	-	many	TRBJ2-7	CASSLPGPEQYF	TGTGCCAGCAGCTTACCCGGACCCGAGCAGTACTTC
TRBV2	-	many	TRBJ1-5	CASRGQMGNQPQHF	TGTGCCAGCAGAGGACAGATGGGCAATCAGCCCCAGCATTTT
TRBV7-2	-	medium-sized	TRBJ1-2	CASSLGAGANYGYTF	TGTGCCAGCAGCTTAGGGGCGGGGGCAAACTATGGCTACACCTTC
TRBV5-6	-	few	TRBJ1-5	CASSRFTTDNQPQHF	TGTGCCAGCAGCCGCTTTACGACAGACAATCAGCCCCAGCATTTT
TRBV7-6	TRBD2	many	TRBJ2-7	CASTGTSGNSEQYF	TGTGCCAGCACCGGGACTAGCGGTAATAGCGAGCAGTACTTC
TRBV9	TRBD2	many	TRBJ2-1	CASSGGTSGFYNEQFF	TGTGCCAGCAGCGGAGGAACTAGCGGCTTTTACAATGAGCAGTTCTTC
TRBV5-4	TRBD2	-	TRBJ2-5	CASSLPGLAGGRETQYF	TGTGCCAGCAGCTTGCCGGGACTAGCGGGGGGGCGAGAGACCCAGTACTTC
TRBV20-1	TRBD2	few	TRBJ2-3	CSAHMRASGTTDTQYF	TGCAGTGCCCACATGCGGGCTAGCGGGACCACAGATACGCAGTATTTT
TRBV29-1	-	medium-sized	TRBJ1-2	CSVGPDYGYTF	TGCAGCGTTGGCCCCGACTATGGCTACACCTTC
TRBV5-4	-	-	TRBJ2-7	CASSGGKGYEQYF	TGTGCCAGCAGCGGGGGGAAGGGGTACGAGCAGTACTTC
TRBV20-1	-	many	TRBJ1-1	CSAYQGSTEAFF	TGCAGTGCCTACCAGGGGAGCACTGAAGCTTTCTTT
TRBV24-1	TRBD2	many	TRBJ2-1	CATGAGGGNEQFF	TGTGCCACCGGAGCAGGCGGGGGCAATGAGCAGTTCTTC
TRBV3-1	TRBD2	-	TRBJ2-3	CASSPTGTIQYF	TGTGCCAGCAGCCCCACCGGGACTATCCAGTATTTT
TRBV7-2	-	many	TRBJ2-5	CASSLVLQETQYF	TGTGCCAGCAGCTTAGTGCTACAAGAGACCCAGTACTTC
TRBV7-2	-	medium-sized	TRBJ1-3	CASSRQVSSGNTIYF	TGTGCCAGCAGCCGACAGGTCAGCTCTGGAAACACCATATATTTT
TRBV4-3	-	few	TRBJ2-7	CASSQDQAAHYEQYF	TGCGCCAGCAGCCAAGATCAGGCCGCTCACTACGAGCAGTACTTC
TRBV7-2	TRBD2	many	TRBJ2-1	CASSRTSGALNEQFF	TGTGCCAGCAGCCGGACTAGCGGGGCGTTAAATGAGCAGTTCTTC
TRBV7-2	-	large	TRBJ2-3	CASSSWTGGGTDTQYF	TGTGCCAGCAGCTCGTGGACGGGCGGGGGCACAGATACGCAGTATTTT
TRBV10-3	-	medium-sized	TRBJ1-2	CAISERGGADGYTF	TGTGCCATCAGTGAGAGGGGGGGCGCCGATGGCTACACCTTC
TRBV2	-	many	TRBJ1-4	CATGPPTNEKLFF	TGTGCCACCGGGCCCCCAACTAATGAAAAACTGTTTTTT
TRBV6-1	TRBD2	many	TRBJ2-1	CASSEGGGGRNEQFF	TGTGCCAGCAGTGAAGGGGGGGGAGGTCGGAATGAGCAGTTCTTC
TRBV11-1	-	medium-sized	TRBJ2-1	CASSSAFSYNEQFF	TGTGCCAGCAGCTCGGCCTTCTCCTACAATGAGCAGTTCTTC
TRBV7-2	-	medium-sized	TRBJ1-5	CASSPRTAQPQHF	TGTGCCAGCAGCCCCCGGACAGCCCAGCCCCAGCATTTT
TRBV4-3	TRBD1	many	TRBJ1-5	CASSQDQAGGQPQHF	TGCGCCAGCAGCCAAGATCAGGCAGGGGGCCAGCCCCAGCATTTT
TRBV7-3	-	medium-sized	TRBJ1-1	CASSSVGGSTEAFF	TGTGCCAGCAGCTCCGTCGGGGGAAGCACTGAAGCTTTCTTT
TRBV9	-	medium-sized	TRBJ1-3	CASSVDFGNTIYF	TGTGCCAGCAGCGTCGACTTTGGAAACACCATATATTTT
TRBV7-8	TRBD1	medium-sized	TRBJ1-5	CASSLGGTGHRQPQHF	TGTGCCAGCAGCTTAGGGGGGACAGGACATAGGCAGCCCCAGCATTTT
TRBV5-1	-	many	TRBJ1-2	CASSLDGGRYYGYTF	TGCGCCAGCAGCTTGGATGGGGGGCGCTACTATGGCTACACCTTC
TRBV12-3/TRBV12-4	-	medium-sized	TRBJ1-5	CASSLGGASNQPQHF	TGTGCCAGCAGTTTAGGGGGCGCTAGCAATCAGCCCCAGCATTTT
TRBV30	-	-	TRBJ2-7	CAWRGWESYEQYF	TGTGCCTGGAGGGGCTGGGAATCCTACGAGCAGTACTTC
TRBV12-3/TRBV12-4	TRBD2	medium-sized	TRBJ2-1	CASSSGRAHNEQFF	TGTGCCAGCAGTAGCGGGAGGGCCCACAATGAGCAGTTCTTC
TRBV7-9	-	-	TRBJ1-5	CASSLRPQHF	TGTGCCAGCAGCTTAAGGCCCCAGCATTTT
TRBV7-2	-	medium-sized	TRBJ2-5	CASSPLGETQYF	TGTGCCAGCAGCCCGCTAGGAGAGACCCAGTACTTC
TRBV10-2	-	-	TRBJ1-5	CASSAGHSNQPQHF	TGCGCCAGCAGTGCGGGACATAGCAATCAGCCCCAGCATTTT
TRBV7-7	-	medium-sized	TRBJ2-1	CASSPTQGGPNEQFF	TGTGCCAGCAGCCCGACCCAGGGGGGTCCCAATGAGCAGTTCTTC
TRBV27	-	large	TRBJ1-1	CASQLEGHTEAFF	TGTGCCAGCCAGCTGGAAGGGCACACTGAAGCTTTCTTT
TRBV30	-	many	TRBJ1-1	CAWNPVSTNTEAFF	TGTGCCTGGAACCCCGTTTCCACTAACACTGAAGCTTTCTTT
TRBV2	TRBD1	-	TRBJ2-1	CASGDRAINEQFF	TGTGCCAGCGGGGACAGGGCGATCAATGAGCAGTTCTTC
TRBV5-1	TRBD1	many	TRBJ1-1	CASLDPQGTNTEAFF	TGCGCCAGCCTAGACCCACAGGGGACGAACACTGAAGCTTTCTTT
TRBV29-1	TRBD2	large	TRBJ2-1	CSVSGGASYNEQFF	TGCAGCGTTAGCGGGGGGGCGTCCTACAATGAGCAGTTCTTC
TRBV5-6	-	once	TRBJ2-2	CASRRDINTGELFF	TGTGCCAGCAGAAGGGACATAAACACCGGGGAGCTGTTTTTT
TRBV6-2/TRBV6-3	-	-	TRBJ1-1	CASSQSPYTEAFF	TGTGCCAGCAGTCAATCCCCCTACACTGAAGCTTTCTTT
TRBV21-1	-	many	TRBJ2-7	CASTPDVDEQYF	TGTGCCAGCACACCAGACGTAGACGAGCAGTACTTC
TRBV11-2	-	medium-sized	TRBJ2-7	CASILPGGREQYF	TGTGCCAGCATCCTCCCCGGGGGACGCGAGCAGTACTTC